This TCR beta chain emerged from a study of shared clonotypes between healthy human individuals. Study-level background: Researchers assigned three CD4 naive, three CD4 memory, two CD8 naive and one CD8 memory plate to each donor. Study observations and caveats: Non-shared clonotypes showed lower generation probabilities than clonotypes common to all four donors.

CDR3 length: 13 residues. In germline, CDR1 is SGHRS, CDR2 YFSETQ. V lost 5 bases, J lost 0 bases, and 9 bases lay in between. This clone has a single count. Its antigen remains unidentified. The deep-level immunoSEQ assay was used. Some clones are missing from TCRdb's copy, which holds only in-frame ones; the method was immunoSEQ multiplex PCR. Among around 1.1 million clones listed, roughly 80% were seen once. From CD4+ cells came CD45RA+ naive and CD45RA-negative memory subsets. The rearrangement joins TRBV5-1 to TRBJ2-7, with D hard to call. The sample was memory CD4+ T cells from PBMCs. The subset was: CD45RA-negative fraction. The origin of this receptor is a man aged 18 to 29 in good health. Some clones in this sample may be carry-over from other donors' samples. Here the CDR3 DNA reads TGCGCCAGCAGTAGTCAGAGCTCCTACGAGCAGTACTTC. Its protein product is CASSSQSSYEQYF.